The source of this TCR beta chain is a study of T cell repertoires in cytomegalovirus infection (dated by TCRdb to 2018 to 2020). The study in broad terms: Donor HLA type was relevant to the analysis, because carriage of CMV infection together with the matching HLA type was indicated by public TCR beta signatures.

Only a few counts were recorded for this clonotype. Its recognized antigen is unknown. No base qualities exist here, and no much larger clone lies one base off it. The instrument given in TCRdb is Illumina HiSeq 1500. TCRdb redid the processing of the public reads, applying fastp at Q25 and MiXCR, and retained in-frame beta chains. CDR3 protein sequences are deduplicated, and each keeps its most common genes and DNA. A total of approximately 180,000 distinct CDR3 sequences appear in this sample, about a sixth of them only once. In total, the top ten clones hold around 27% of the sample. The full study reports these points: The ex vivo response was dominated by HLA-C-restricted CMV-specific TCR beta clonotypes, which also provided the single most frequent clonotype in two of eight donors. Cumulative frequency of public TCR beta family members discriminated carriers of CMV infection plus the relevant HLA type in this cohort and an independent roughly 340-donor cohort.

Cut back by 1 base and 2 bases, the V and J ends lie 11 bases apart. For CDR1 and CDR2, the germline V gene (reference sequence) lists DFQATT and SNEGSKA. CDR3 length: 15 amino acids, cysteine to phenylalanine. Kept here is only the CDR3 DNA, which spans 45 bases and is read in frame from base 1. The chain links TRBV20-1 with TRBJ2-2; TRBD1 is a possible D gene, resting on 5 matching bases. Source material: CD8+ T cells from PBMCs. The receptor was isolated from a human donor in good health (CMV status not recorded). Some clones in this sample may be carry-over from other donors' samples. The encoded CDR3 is CSARVKGYNTGELFF. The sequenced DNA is TGCAGTGCTAGAGTTAAGGGGTATAACACCGGGGAGCTGTTTTTT.